The rows below give T cell receptor beta chains drawn from one sample of a study of shared clonotypes between healthy human individuals. Data came from immunoSEQ multiplex PCR; TCRdb stores just in-frame clones and leaves some out. The sample holds approximately 600,000 clones, approximately 95% seen once. Sequencing was done on a sample of naive CD8+ T cells sorted from blood. The receptors come from a woman aged 30 to 39 in good health. CDR3s include the opening cysteine and the closing phenylalanine or tryptophan. D genes are given only for firm matches.

TGTGCCAGCCGGGGGAATTTTGCGGATGAGCAGTACTTC	CASRGNFADEQYF	-	TRBJ2-7	TRBV27
TGTGCCAGCAGCCCAGGTATAGGGATCAACACTGAAGCTTTCTTT	CASSPGIGINTEAFF	-	TRBJ1-1	TRBV7-2
TGTGCCAGCAGTTTGAACATCCAGTATCGGGACTACGAGCAGTACTTC	CASSLNIQYRDYEQYF	-	TRBJ2-7	TRBV28
TGCGCCAGCAGCCCCTCGAGGACGGGAGTGGGTGGGGAGCTGTTTTTT	CASSPSRTGVGGELFF	-	TRBJ2-2	TRBV4-1
TGTGCCAGCAACCAGGGTGGGACCTACAATGAGCAGTTCTTC	CASNQGGTYNEQFF	-	TRBJ2-1	TRBV6-5
TGTGCCAGCAGTCTTCTAAACACCGGGGAGCTGTTTTTT	CASSLLNTGELFF	-	TRBJ2-2	TRBV27
TGTGCCAGCAGTTTTCCGACGAATTACGAGCAGTACTTC	CASSFPTNYEQYF	-	TRBJ2-7	TRBV28
TGTGCCAGCAGCGAGGGACTAGCGGTGGGGGGCACAGATACGCAGTATTTT	CASSEGLAVGGTDTQYF	TRBD2	TRBJ2-3	TRBV9
TGTGCCAGCAGTTCCATCTTAGGGCCGCAGTACTTC	CASSSILGPQYF	-	TRBJ2-5	TRBV28
TGTGCCAGCAGCTTCTTTGGACCCACTGAAGCTTTCTTT	CASSFFGPTEAFF	-	TRBJ1-1	TRBV5-6
TGTGCCAGCAGCCCCAGGGGGGGGAATCAGCCCCAGCATTTT	CASSPRGGNQPQHF	TRBD1	TRBJ1-5	TRBV7-8
TGTGCCAGCAGCTTGGCCCCGGGCTCCTACGAGCAGTACTTC	CASSLAPGSYEQYF	-	TRBJ2-7	TRBV5-6
TGCAGTGCTATGAATACTGAAGCTTTCTTT	CSAMNTEAFF	-	TRBJ1-1	TRBV20-1
TGTGCCACCAGCAGAGATGTGGGGGGGCGCCGAATCCAGCAGTACTTC	CATSRDVGGRRIQQYF	-	TRBJ2-7	TRBV15
TGTGCCAGCAGTGAATCCGGACTAGAGGGGTACGAGCAGTACTTC	CASSESGLEGYEQYF	TRBD2	TRBJ2-7	TRBV6-1
TGTGCCAGCAGTGAGGAGACAGGGGATCCTGGGGCCAACGTCCTGACTTTC	CASSEETGDPGANVLTF	TRBD1	TRBJ2-6	TRBV25-1